The T cell receptor beta chain under discussion was sequenced for a study of T cells in Graves' hyperthyroidism and ophthalmopathy. About the study: At the time of initial diagnosis and before any treatment, peripheral blood was collected.

The V and J ends lost 3 bases and 5 bases respectively, with 10 bases between them. The CDR3 is made up of 14 amino acids. Germline CDR1 and CDR2: PRHDT and FYEKMQ (reference sequence). Diagnoses were established using clinical symptoms, serum thyroxine and TRAb, thyroid ultrasound and orbital computed tomography. RNA transcripts yielded amplified TCR beta CDR3 regions. HTBI primers drove first-round RT-PCR of the TCR CDR3. TCRdb itself ran the multiplex PCR reads through MiXCR, one entry per CDR3 protein. The sample yields 800,000 or so distinct CDR3 sequences, 38% seen once. The clonotype comes from a man aged 18-30 years with Graves' hyperthyroidism. Sequenced: blood. V usage is TRBV13 and J usage is TRBJ2-2, with D hard to call. This CDR3 reads CASSFYPRTGELFF. CDR3 in DNA: TGTGCCAGCAGCTTTTACCCTAGAACCGGGGAGCTGTTTTTT.